This T cell receptor beta chain was found in a study of beta chain features in type 1 diabetes. What was sequenced were expressed TCRB transcripts, since all of the isolated RNA had been reverse transcribed. Data came from immunoSEQ multiplex PCR; TCRdb stores just in-frame clones and leaves some out. This sample has around 340,000 clones, with around 8% found just once. CDR3 size: 11 residues. Trimming removed 7 bases from V and 6 bases from J, with 7 bases in between. Looked up from germline, CDR1 is MDHEN and CDR2 is SYDVKM. This clone has only a few counts. Using CD45RO/CCR7/CD25/CD127/CD95/CD27, CD4+ naive, central memory, regulatory and stem cell-like memory cells were sorted.

Sequencing was performed on central memory CD4+ T cells from blood. This sequence originates from a woman in her late teens or twenties in good health. This chain links TRBV28 with TRBJ2-1, with D possibly TRBD1 on 5 matching bases. Here the CDR3 reads CASKTANEQFF. The CDR3 bases are TGTGCCAGCAAGACAGCCAATGAGCAGTTCTTC.